What follows are 11 T cell receptor beta chains derived from one specimen sequenced in a study of blood T cell repertoires in COVID-19. Measured with immunoSEQ multiplex PCR; TCRdb has only the in-frame clones, and not every one. Among 150,000 to 180,000 clones listed, approximately 83% were seen once. The sample was peripheral blood. These receptors originate from a woman aged 55-70 years with acute or convalescent COVID-19.

The chain couples TRBV5-1 to TRBJ2-5, with TRBD1 identical over 9 bases. The J segment lost 4 bases and the V segment lost 6 bases, leaving 10 bases of the junction unmatched. The CDR3 consists of 15 residues. CDR1 is SGHRS, CDR2 YFSETQ, per germline. The chain's CDR3 is CASIMSGTGRETQYF. The CDR3 DNA reads as TGCGCCAGCATAATGTCTGGGACAGGGAGAGAGACCCAGTACTTC.

The chain is built from TRBV4-1 and TRBJ1-2; TRBD1 might be the D (6 bases). The germline gives CDR1 MGHRA, CDR2 YSYEKL. V lost 1 base and J 7 bases, leaving 22 bases between the germline ends. The CDR3 has 17 residues. The CDR3 DNA reads TGCGCCAGCAGCCAAGGGGACGGGACACTCCTAGTCGGTGGCTACACCTTC. It codes for CASSQGDGTLLVGGYTF.

The CDR3 nucleotides read TGTGCCAGCAGCTTTACCTCCGGGACAGGGGGCTGGAGTGGATTATTAAGTGGCTACACCTTC. This gives the protein CASSFTSGTGGWSGLLSGYTF. V is TRBV28 and J is TRBJ1-2; 12 bases align to TRBD1. CDR3 size: 21 residues. Germline V gives CDR1 MDHEN, CDR2 SYDVKM. Losses at the gene ends were 6 bases for V and 7 bases for J; bases not matched to a gene: 27.

The rearrangement joins TRBV4-1 to TRBJ1-4; 7 nucleotides align to TRBD1. This CDR3 contains 16 residues. V dropped 3 bases and J dropped 4; count of bases not matched to a gene: 8. Germline loops: CDR1 MGHRA, CDR2 YSYEKL. The CDR3 nucleotides are TGCGCCAGCAGCCAGCGAACAGGGGTCATTAATGAAAAACTGTTTTTT. It is translated as CASSQRTGVINEKLFF.

The V gene is TRBV12-3 or TRBV12-4, the J gene TRBJ1-2; 8 bases map to TRBD1. This CDR3 contains 13 residues. Losses at the gene ends were 5 bases for V and 9 bases for J; bases not matched to a gene: 8. The CDR3 is CASSPGGPFSYTF. Here the CDR3 DNA reads TGTGCCAGCAGTCCAGGGGGCCCCTTTAGCTACACCTTC.

This rearrangement joins TRBV15 to TRBJ1-4; D may be TRBD1 (5 bases). Trimming took 0 bases from V and 1 from J, leaving 6 bases between them. The V gene's germline CDR1 is LNHNV and CDR2 YYDKDF (reference sequence). This CDR3 has 15 residues. The CDR3 spells CATSRDRETNEKLFF. The CDR3 region has the DNA TGTGCCACCAGCAGAGACAGGGAAACTAATGAAAAACTGTTTTTT.

This clone appeared a few times. This chain uses TRBV5-1 with TRBJ2-1; the match to TRBD1 covers 7 bases. V shed 3 bases and J 8 bases; nucleotides not matched to a gene: 11. Germline loops: CDR1 SGHRS, CDR2 YFSETQ. The CDR3 has 15 amino acids. The CDR3 loop reads CASSSYQTGFDEQFF. DNA for the CDR3: TGCGCCAGCAGCTCGTACCAGACAGGGTTCGATGAGCAGTTCTTC. The full variable domain, in which reference TRBV5-1 and TRBJ2-1 provide the parts outside the CDR3, is KAGVTQTPRYLIKTRGQQVTLSCSPISGHRSVSWYQQTPGQGLQFLFEYFSETQRNKGNFPGRFSGRQFSNSRSEMNVSTLELGDSALYLCASSSYQTGFDEQFFGPGTRLTVL.

V gene TRBV27 combines with J gene TRBJ1-1; TRBD1 matches at 7 bases. CDR1 is MNHEY and CDR2 is SMNVEV in the germline V gene (reference sequence). J was trimmed by 4 bases and V by 2 bases; bases with no gene match: 4. The CDR3 totals 14 residues. CDR3 residues: CASSLRGRVTEAFF. The DNA of the CDR3 is TGTGCCAGCAGTTTAAGGGGGCGCGTCACTGAAGCTTTCTTT.

This chain joins TRBV7-8 and TRBJ1-1; 8 bases line up with TRBD1. CDR3 length equals 14 residues. After removal of 4 bases from V and 5 bases from J, the junction contained 6 bases not matched to a gene. Germline V gene sequence: CDR1 SGHVS, CDR2 FQNEAQ. In nucleotides, the CDR3 is TGTGCCAGCAGCTCCACAGGGGGTAGGACTGAAGCTTTCTTT. It specifies CASSSTGGRTEAFF.

This chain links TRBV6-1 with TRBJ1-1; no firm D call. V lost 1 base and J lost 0, with 6 bases in between. Germline assignment: CDR1 MNHNS and CDR2 SASEGT. CDR3 length: 14 residues. CDR3: CASSEGGLNTEAFF. The CDR3 nucleotides are TGTGCCAGCAGTGAAGGAGGGTTGAACACTGAAGCTTTCTTT.

The chain recombines TRBV28 with TRBJ2-2; weak D call: TRBD1 (5 bases). V lost 5 bases, J lost 1 base, and 8 bases lay in between. Per the germline V gene, CDR1 is MDHEN and CDR2 is SYDVKM. The CDR3 sequence is 14 residues long. The CDR3 here is CASSPGQNTGELFF. The CDR3, as DNA: TGTGCCAGCAGTCCCGGACAGAACACCGGGGAGCTGTTTTTT.